Following are 20 T cell receptor beta chains from one sample sequenced in a study of OX40 agonist ivuxolimab in advanced cancers. Assay used: immunoSEQ multiplex PCR; TCRdb lists only in-frame clones, some missing. The sample shows 100,000 or so clones, around 82% of them seen only once. The specimen was CD4+ or CD8+ T cells sorted from blood, collected in a trial of the OX40 agonist ivuxolimab. The receptors here all came from an adult with an advanced solid tumor such as melanoma, head and neck, liver or kidney cancer.

J is TRBJ2-3 and V is TRBV19, with a tentative D call TRBD2 (5 bases). This CDR3 has 14 amino acids. V dropped 7 bases and J dropped 2 bases, with 13 bases sitting between them. Germline V lookup: CDR1 LNHDA, CDR2 SQIVND (reference sequence). CDR3 residues: CASKGIASTDTQYF. The CDR3 DNA reads TGTGCCAGTAAGGGAATAGCGTCCACAGATACGCAGTATTTT.

This clone has just one count. This chain joins TRBV6-1 and TRBJ2-7, with TRBD2 identical over 8 bases. This CDR3 has 14 amino acids. J lost 6 bases, V lost 5 bases, and 9 bases had no gene match. Germline V gene data show CDR1 as MNHNS and CDR2 as SASEGT. CDR3 region: CASSTGVAGTEQYF. In DNA, the CDR3 is TGTGCCAGCAGTACCGGGGTAGCGGGAACCGAGCAGTACTTC.

The V gene is TRBV5-8, the J gene TRBJ2-7, with D maybe TRBD1 (5 bases). This CDR3 contains 15 residues. V shed 4 bases and J shed 6 bases, with 20 bases lying between them. CDR1 SGHTS and CDR2 YDEGEE come from the germline V gene. In DNA form, the CDR3 reads TGTGCCAGCAGCGAGTTCGTGGCAGGGCTTGTCGAGCAGTACTTC. It encodes CASSEFVAGLVEQYF.

The chain couples TRBV6-5 to TRBJ2-1; no clear D gene. This CDR3 contains 13 residues. Trimming cost V 0 bases and J 5 bases, with 5 bases left between them. The germline V gene encodes CDR1 MNHEY and CDR2 SVGAGI. CDR3 bases: TGTGCCAGCAGTTACTCGTTGAACAATGAGCAGTTCTTC. Amino acid sequence: CASSYSLNNEQFF.

J is TRBJ2-1 and V is TRBV9; D unclear. The CDR3 runs 12 residues. Trimming pared 4 bases from V and 7 bases from J, leaving 9 bases between. Germline V lookup: CDR1 SGDLS, CDR2 YYNGEE. The CDR3 protein is CASSPVGNEQFF. The CDR3 nucleotides are TGTGCCAGCAGCCCAGTGGGAAATGAGCAGTTCTTC.

This clone appeared a few times. This chain joins TRBV7-3 and TRBJ2-3; 8 bases fit TRBD2. V gave up 1 base and J gave up 6 bases; unmatched junction bases: 9. This CDR3 comprises 16 residues. Germline loops: CDR1 SGHTA, CDR2 FQGTGA. DNA of the CDR3: TGTGCCAGCAGCTTAAGCCCAGCGGGAGAGGGGGATACGCAGTATTTT. The encoded protein is CASSLSPAGEGDTQYF.

The chain is built from TRBV11-3 and TRBJ1-1; maybe TRBD1 (5 bases). V was clipped by 8 bases and J by 7 bases, with 17 bases between them. CDR3 length: 13 amino acids. Germline CDR1 reads SGHNT; CDR2 reads YENEEA. CDR3 DNA sequence: TGTGCCAGCGGCCGAGGGGCAGCTATTGAAGCTTTCTTT. As protein: CASGRGAAIEAFF.

V and J are TRBV5-1 and TRBJ1-1, with TRBD1 matching 8 bases. This CDR3 spans 15 amino acids. Germline V gene sequence: CDR1 SGHRS, CDR2 YFSETQ. With V trimmed by 0 bases and J by 5 bases, 6 bases remained unmatched. The CDR3 sequence: CASSLEDRGITEAFF. Here the CDR3 DNA reads TGCGCCAGCAGCTTGGAAGACAGGGGAATTACTGAAGCTTTCTTT.

In regard to this clone: The junction does not match germline at one end; this may be a read error. The chain has TRBV7-9 and TRBJ1-3; 7 bases map to TRBD1. Germline loops: CDR1 SEHNR, CDR2 FQNEAQ (reference sequence). This CDR3 spans 13 amino acids. CDR3 sequence: CATTGASGNTIYF. DNA of the CDR3: TGCGCCACTACAGGGGCCTCTGGAAACACCATATATTTT. Drawing the rest from reference TRBV7-9 and TRBJ1-3, the complete variable domain is DTGVSQNPRHKITKRGQNVTFRCDPISEHNRLYWYRQTLGQGPEFLTYFQNEAQLEKSRLLSDRFSAERPKGSFSTLEIQRTEQGDSAMYLCATTGASGNTIYFGEGSWLTVV.

There are a few counts of this clone. The chain combines TRBV5-6 with TRBJ2-7; TRBD1 aligns across 7 bases. J was trimmed by 4 bases and V by 4 bases; bases with no gene match: 8. The CDR3 is 14 residues long. Per the germline V gene, CDR1 is SGHDT and CDR2 is YYEEEE. The CDR3 is CASSGTGTDYEQYF. In DNA form, the CDR3 reads TGTGCCAGCAGCGGCACCGGGACAGATTACGAGCAGTACTTC.

This chain connects TRBV4-1 to TRBJ2-1; 8 positions agree with TRBD2. The CDR3 covers 15 residues. CDR1 is MGHRA, CDR2 YSYEKL, per germline. The V segment lost 1 base and the J segment 5 bases; nucleotides outside the gene matches: 4. In DNA, the CDR3 is TGCGCCAGCAGCCAAGCTCCAGCGGGAGACAATGAGCAGTTCTTC. Encoded protein: CASSQAPAGDNEQFF.

This chain uses TRBV14 with TRBJ2-3; TRBD2 is a possible D gene (6 bases). Germline-derived CDR1 and CDR2 are SGHDN and FVKESK. Trimming took 0 bases from V and 1 from J, leaving 11 bases between them. The CDR3 spans 16 residues. The CDR3 DNA follows: TGTGCCAGCAGCCAAGATACGGGGACTCGCACAGATACGCAGTATTTT. Translated: CASSQDTGTRTDTQYF.

V and J are TRBV7-8 and TRBJ1-1; 8 nucleotides agree with TRBD1. Germline CDR1 is SGHVS and CDR2 is FQNEAQ. This CDR3 spans 15 amino acids. V lost 5 bases and J lost 6; bases outside the gene matches: 11. The CDR3 coding sequence is TGTGCCAGCAGCACCCCAGACAGGGGACATCCTGAAGCTTTCTTT. Amino acids: CASSTPDRGHPEAFF.

V is TRBV18 and J is TRBJ1-2; no firm D call. Trimming took off 2 bases at V and 0 bases at J, with 10 bases between the two ends. Germline V CDR1 and CDR2: KGHSH, LQKENI. The CDR3 is made up of 15 amino acids. The CDR3 is CASSPVGWTNYGYTF. Here the CDR3 DNA reads TGTGCCAGCTCACCAGTTGGCTGGACTAACTATGGCTACACCTTC.

This sequence joins TRBV19 and TRBJ1-5; D is undetermined. The CDR3 covers 16 residues. V was shortened by 2 bases and J by 0 bases, with 11 bases between the two germline ends. Germline CDR1 and CDR2: LNHDA and SQIVND (reference sequence). This CDR3 is CASSIMPEYSNQPQHF. The CDR3 DNA sequence: TGTGCCAGTAGTATAATGCCAGAGTATAGCAATCAGCCCCAGCATTTT.

This sequence joins TRBV19 and TRBJ2-1; D uncertain. V gave up 8 bases and J gave up 7 bases, with 15 bases separating them. CDR3 length: 13 residues. The V gene's germline CDR1 is LNHDA and CDR2 SQIVND (reference sequence). The CDR3 loop is CASAVWEKNEQFF. Written as DNA, the CDR3 is TGTGCCAGTGCCGTCTGGGAAAAGAATGAGCAGTTCTTC.

The chain has TRBV28 and TRBJ2-1; no clear D gene. This CDR3 is 13 amino acids long. V lost 6 bases to trimming and J lost 8 bases, with 14 bases between them. Germline V gives CDR1 MDHEN, CDR2 SYDVKM. The CDR3 here is CASRAPARDEQFF. The CDR3 DNA reads as TGTGCCAGCAGGGCCCCAGCCCGGGATGAGCAGTTCTTC.

The chain has TRBV19 and TRBJ2-2; D call uncertain. Trimming shortened V by 0 bases and J by 7 bases, and 3 bases separated the two germline ends. This CDR3 has 12 amino acids. The germline V gene encodes CDR1 LNHDA and CDR2 SQIVND (reference sequence). The DNA of the CDR3 is TGTGCCAGTAGTATAGAGGGCGGGGAGCTGTTTTTT. Translated: CASSIEGGELFF.

This clone has only one observation. The V and J genes are TRBV29-1 and TRBJ2-1, with D possibly TRBD1 on 6 matching bases. Germline values: CDR1 SQVTM, CDR2 ANQGSEA. The V and J ends lost 7 bases and 9 bases respectively, with 13 bases between them. This CDR3 comprises 11 residues. CDR3 sequence (DNA): TGCAGCGCCCTCGACAGGTCTGAGCAGTTCTTC. As protein: CSALDRSEQFF.

The chain uses TRBV19 and TRBJ2-1, with 9 positions matching TRBD1. The CDR3 is made up of 12 amino acids. CDR1 and CDR2 (germline): LNHDA, SQIVND (reference sequence). Trimming cost V 8 bases and J 5 bases; bases outside gene matches: 1. CDR3 residues: CASGQGNNEQFF. The CDR3 DNA reads TGTGCCAGTGGACAGGGGAACAATGAGCAGTTCTTC. The variable domain in full, completed from reference TRBV19 and TRBJ2-1, reads DGGITQSPKYLFRKEGQNVTLSCEQNLNHDAMYWYRQDPGQGLRLIYYSQIVNDFQKGDIAEGYSVSREKKESFPLTVTSAQKNPTAFYLCASGQGNNEQFFGPGTRLTVL.